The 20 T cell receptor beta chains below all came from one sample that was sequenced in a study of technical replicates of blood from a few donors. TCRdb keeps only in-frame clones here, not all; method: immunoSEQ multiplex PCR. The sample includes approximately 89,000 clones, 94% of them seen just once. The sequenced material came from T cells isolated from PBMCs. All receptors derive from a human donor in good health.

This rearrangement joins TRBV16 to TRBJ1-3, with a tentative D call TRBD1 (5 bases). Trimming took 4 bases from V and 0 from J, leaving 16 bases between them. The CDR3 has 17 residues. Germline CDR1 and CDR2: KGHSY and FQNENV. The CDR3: CASSRLGGVLSGNTIYF. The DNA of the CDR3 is TGTGCCAGCAGCCGCCTCGGGGGGGTCCTCTCTGGAAACACCATATATTTT.

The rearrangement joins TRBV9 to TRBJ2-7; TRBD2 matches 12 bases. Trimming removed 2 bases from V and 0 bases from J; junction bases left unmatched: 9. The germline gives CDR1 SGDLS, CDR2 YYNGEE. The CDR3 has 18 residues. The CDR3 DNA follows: TGTGCCAGCAGCGTCGGGGGGGGGACTAGCGGGTTCTCCTACGAGCAGTACTTC. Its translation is CASSVGGGTSGFSYEQYF.

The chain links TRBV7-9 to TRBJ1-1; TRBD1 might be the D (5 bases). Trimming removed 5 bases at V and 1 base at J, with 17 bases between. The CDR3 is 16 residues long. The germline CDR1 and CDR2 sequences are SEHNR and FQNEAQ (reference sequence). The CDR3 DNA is TGTGCCAGCAGCCCGGGCTTCGCCGGGGGGAACACTGAAGCTTTCTTT. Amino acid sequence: CASSPGFAGGNTEAFF.

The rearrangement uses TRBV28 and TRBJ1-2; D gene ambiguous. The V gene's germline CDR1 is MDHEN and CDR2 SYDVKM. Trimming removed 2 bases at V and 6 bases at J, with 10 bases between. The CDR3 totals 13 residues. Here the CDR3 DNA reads TGTGCCAGCAGTTTAGCGGGAGGGAATGGCTACACCTTC. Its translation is CASSLAGGNGYTF.

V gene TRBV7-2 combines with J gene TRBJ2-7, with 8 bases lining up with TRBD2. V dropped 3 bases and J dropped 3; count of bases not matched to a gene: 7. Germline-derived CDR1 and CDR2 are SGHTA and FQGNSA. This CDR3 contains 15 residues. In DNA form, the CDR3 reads TGTGCCAGCAGCTTTAGCGGGACATTACACTACGAGCAGTACTTC. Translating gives CASSFSGTLHYEQYF.

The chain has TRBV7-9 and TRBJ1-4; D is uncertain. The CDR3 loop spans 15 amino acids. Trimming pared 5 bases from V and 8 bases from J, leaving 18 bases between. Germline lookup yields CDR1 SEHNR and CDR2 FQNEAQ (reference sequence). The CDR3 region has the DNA TGTGCCAGCAGCACCACTAGGCAGAACCGGGAAAAACTGTTTTTT. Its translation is CASSTTRQNREKLFF. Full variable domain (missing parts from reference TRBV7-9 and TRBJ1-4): DTGVSQNPRHKITKRGQNVTFRCDPISEHNRLYWYRQTLGQGPEFLTYFQNEAQLEKSRLLSDRFSAERPKGSFSTLEIQRTEQGDSAMYLCASSTTRQNREKLFFGSGTQLSVL.

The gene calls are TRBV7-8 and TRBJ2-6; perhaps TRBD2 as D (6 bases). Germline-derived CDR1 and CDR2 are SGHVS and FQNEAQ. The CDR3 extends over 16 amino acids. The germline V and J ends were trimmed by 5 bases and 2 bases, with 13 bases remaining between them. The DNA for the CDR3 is TGTGCCAGCAGCGCCGATCGGAGGGCTGGGGCCAACGTCCTGACTTTC. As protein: CASSADRRAGANVLTF.

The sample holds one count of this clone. CDR3 protein: CASSQMGGADGETQYF. The CDR3 DNA sequence: TGCGCCAGCAGCCAGATGGGGGGGGCGGATGGAGAGACCCAGTACTTC. The chain recombines TRBV4-1 with TRBJ2-5; a possible D gene is TRBD2 (7 bases). The CDR3 sequence is 16 residues long. V was shortened by 3 bases and J by 4 bases, with 18 bases between the two germline ends. Germline assignment: CDR1 MGHRA and CDR2 YSYEKL.

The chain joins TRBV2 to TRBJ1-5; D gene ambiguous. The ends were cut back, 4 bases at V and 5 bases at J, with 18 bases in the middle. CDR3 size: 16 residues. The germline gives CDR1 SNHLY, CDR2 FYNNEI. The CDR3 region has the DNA TGTGCCAGCAGTGTTTTGCTAGGAACTTCAGATCAGCCCCAGCATTTT. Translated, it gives CASSVLLGTSDQPQHF. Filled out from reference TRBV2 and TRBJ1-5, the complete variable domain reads EPEVTQTPSHQVTQMGQEVILRCVPISNHLYFYWYRQILGQKVEFLVSFYNNEISEKSEIFDDQFSVERPDGSNFTLKIRSTKLEDSAMYFCASSVLLGTSDQPQHFGDGTRLSIL.

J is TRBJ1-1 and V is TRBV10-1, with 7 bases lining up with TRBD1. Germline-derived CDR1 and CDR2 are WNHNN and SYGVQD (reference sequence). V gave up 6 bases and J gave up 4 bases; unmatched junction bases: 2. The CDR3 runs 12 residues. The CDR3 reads CASSAGGTEAFF. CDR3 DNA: TGCGCCAGCAGCGCAGGGGGCACTGAAGCTTTCTTT.

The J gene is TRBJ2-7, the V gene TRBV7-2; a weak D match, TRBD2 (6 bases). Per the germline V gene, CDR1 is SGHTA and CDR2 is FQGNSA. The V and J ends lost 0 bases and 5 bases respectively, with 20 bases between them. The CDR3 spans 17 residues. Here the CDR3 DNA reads TGTGCCAGCAGCTTAGCTAGTCGGGTTGGAGGGAGGAACGAGCAGTACTTC. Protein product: CASSLASRVGGRNEQYF.

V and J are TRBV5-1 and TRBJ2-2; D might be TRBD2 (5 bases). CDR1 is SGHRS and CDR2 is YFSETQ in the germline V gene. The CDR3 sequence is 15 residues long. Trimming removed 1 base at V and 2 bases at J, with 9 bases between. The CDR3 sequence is CASSLTGSNTGELFF. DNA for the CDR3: TGCGCCAGCAGCTTGACGGGGAGTAACACCGGGGAGCTGTTTTTT.

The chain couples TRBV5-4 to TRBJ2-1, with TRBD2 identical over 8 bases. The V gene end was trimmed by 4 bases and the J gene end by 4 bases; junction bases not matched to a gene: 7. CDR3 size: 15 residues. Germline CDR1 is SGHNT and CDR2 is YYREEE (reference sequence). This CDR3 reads CASSPELAAYNEQFF. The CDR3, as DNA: TGTGCCAGCAGCCCCGAACTAGCGGCGTACAATGAGCAGTTCTTC.

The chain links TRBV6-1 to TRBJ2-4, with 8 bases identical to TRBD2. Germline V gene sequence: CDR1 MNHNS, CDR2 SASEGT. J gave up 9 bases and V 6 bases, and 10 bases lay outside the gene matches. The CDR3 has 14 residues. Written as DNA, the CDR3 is TGTGCCAGCAGCTTAGCGGGGTATGGGAGCATTCAGTACTTC. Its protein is CASSLAGYGSIQYF.

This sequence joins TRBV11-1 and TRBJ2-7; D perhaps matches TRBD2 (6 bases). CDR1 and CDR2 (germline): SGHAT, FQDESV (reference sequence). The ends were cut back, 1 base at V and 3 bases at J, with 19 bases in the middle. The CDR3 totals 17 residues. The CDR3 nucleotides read TGTGCCAGCAGCTTAGACCTGTACGGCGGGGTAAGCTACGAGCAGTACTTC. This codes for CASSLDLYGGVSYEQYF.

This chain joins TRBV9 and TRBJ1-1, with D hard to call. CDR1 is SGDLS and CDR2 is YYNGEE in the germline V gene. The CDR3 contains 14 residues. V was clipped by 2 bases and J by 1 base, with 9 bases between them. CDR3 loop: CASSVSEANTEAFF. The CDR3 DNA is TGTGCCAGCAGCGTTTCGGAGGCGAACACTGAAGCTTTCTTT.

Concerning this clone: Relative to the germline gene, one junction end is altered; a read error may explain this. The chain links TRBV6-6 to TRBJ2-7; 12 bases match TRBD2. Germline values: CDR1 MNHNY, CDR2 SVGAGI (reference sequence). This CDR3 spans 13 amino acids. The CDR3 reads CASSYSTSGRLTF. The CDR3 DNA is TGTGCCAGCAGTTACTCCACTAGCGGGAGGCTAACTTTC.

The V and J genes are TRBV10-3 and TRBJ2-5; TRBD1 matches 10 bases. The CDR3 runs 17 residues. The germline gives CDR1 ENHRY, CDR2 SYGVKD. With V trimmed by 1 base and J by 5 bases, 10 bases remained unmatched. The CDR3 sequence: CAISEFLPGTGEETQYF. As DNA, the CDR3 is TGTGCCATCAGTGAGTTTCTACCCGGGACAGGGGAGGAGACCCAGTACTTC.

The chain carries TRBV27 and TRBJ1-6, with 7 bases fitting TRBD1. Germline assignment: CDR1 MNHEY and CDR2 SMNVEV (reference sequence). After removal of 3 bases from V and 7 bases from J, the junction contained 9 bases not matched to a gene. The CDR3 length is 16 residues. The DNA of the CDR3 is TGTGCCAGCAGTTTCGGACAGGTTGGGCCCAATTCACCCCTCCACTTT. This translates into CASSFGQVGPNSPLHF.

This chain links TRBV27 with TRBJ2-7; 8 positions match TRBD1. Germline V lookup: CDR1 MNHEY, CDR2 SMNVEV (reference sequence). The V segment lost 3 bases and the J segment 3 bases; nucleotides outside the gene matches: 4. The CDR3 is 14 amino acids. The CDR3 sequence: CASSFVDRGYEQYF. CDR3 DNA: TGTGCCAGCAGTTTCGTTGACAGGGGCTACGAGCAGTACTTC.